The 26 T cell receptor beta chains in this list originate from one sample, sequenced in a study of T cells after yellow fever vaccination (dated by TCRdb to between 2018 and 2020). Interpreted using the paper, the treatment or condition label stands for: live attenuated yellow fever vaccine strain. The library came from 5' RACE. The sample was run on an Illumina HiSeq 2500. Starting from the raw public reads, TCRdb applied fastp trimming at Q25, assembled clones with MiXCR and retained in-frame beta chains. Rows with one shared CDR3 protein collapse into an entry with the most common genes and DNA. This sample comprises under 400,000 distinct CDR3 sequences, around 10% of them detected only once. Clones ranked in the top ten supply 18% of the sample. The source was PBMCs, collected on the day of the first yellow fever vaccination. Every receptor here comes from a man younger than 30 who received the YFV17D yellow fever vaccine.

This clonotype appeared a few times. This rearrangement joins TRBV4-3 to TRBJ1-1; D ambiguous. This CDR3 comprises 16 residues. Trimming stripped 0 bases from V and 0 bases from J, with 11 bases between. CDR1 and CDR2 (germline): LGHNA, YSLEER. The CDR3 nucleotides read TGCGCCAGCAGCCAAGAGTATGGACGGGTGAACACTGAAGCTTTCTTT. Translated: CASSQEYGRVNTEAFF.

This clonotype was counted between two and nine times. The V gene is TRBV28, the J gene TRBJ1-5; 7 positions match TRBD1. Trimming cost V 4 bases and J 9 bases; bases outside gene matches: 9. There are 14 residues in the CDR3. CDR1 MDHEN and CDR2 SYDVKM come from the germline V gene. The CDR3 is CASSSAQGIGPQHF. The CDR3 coding sequence is TGTGCCAGCAGTTCGGCACAGGGGATCGGGCCCCAGCATTTT.

The sample holds a few counts of this clonotype. This chain uses TRBV7-2 with TRBJ2-5; D uncertain. Germline V gene data show CDR1 as SGHTA and CDR2 as FQGNSA. CDR3 length: 14 amino acids. Between the trimmed V and J ends, which lost 5 bases and 7 bases, there was a span of 17 bases. CDR3 residues: CASSPWSQRGTQYF. The CDR3 DNA reads TGTGCCAGCAGCCCGTGGTCCCAAAGAGGGACCCAGTACTTC.

The gene calls are TRBV5-1 and TRBJ2-7; tentatively, D is TRBD1 or TRBD2 (5 bases each). V was trimmed by 4 bases and J by 0 bases, leaving 17 bases between them. Germline assignment: CDR1 SGHRS and CDR2 YFSETQ. This CDR3 is 16 amino acids long. The CDR3 spells CASSDPGTQSSYEQYF. The DNA for the CDR3 is TGCGCCAGCAGCGATCCCGGGACCCAGAGCTCCTACGAGCAGTACTTC.

The chain employs TRBV9 and TRBJ2-3, with D uncertain. CDR3 length equals 13 residues. Trimming cost V 0 bases and J 3 bases, with 5 bases left between them. From germline, CDR1 is SGDLS and CDR2 YYNGEE. The CDR3 spells CASSVDLTDTQYF. CDR3 sequence (DNA): TGTGCCAGCAGCGTAGACCTAACAGATACGCAGTATTTT. The full variable domain, its missing parts supplied by reference TRBV9 and TRBJ2-3, is DSGVTQTPKHLITATGQRVTLRCSPRSGDLSVYWYQQSLDQGLQFLIQYYNGEERAKGNILERFSAQQFPDLHSELNLSSLELGDSALYFCASSVDLTDTQYFGPGTRLTVL.

This clonotype was seen more than once but under ten times. The chain uses TRBV12-3 or TRBV12-4 and TRBJ2-2; 9 bases align to TRBD1. V lost 8 bases to trimming and J lost 4 bases; unmatched junction nucleotides: 2. The CDR3 length is 13 residues. The DNA of the CDR3 is TGTGCCAGCTGGACAGGGGTCACCGGGGAGCTGTTTTTT. Its translation: CASWTGVTGELFF.

This clonotype was counted ten times or more. The junction differs from germline at one of its ends, possibly a read error. V usage is TRBV5-1 and J usage is TRBJ2-1; possible D gene TRBD1, 7 bases. Germline loops: CDR1 SGHRS, CDR2 YFSETQ. This CDR3 contains 13 residues. CDR3 bases: TGTGCCAGCAGCTCTCCAGGGGGGAATGAGCAGTTCTTC. Translated, it gives CASSSPGGNEQFF.

This clonotype came up many times. This sequence joins TRBV5-6 and TRBJ2-3; 15 nucleotides match TRBD2. The CDR3 sequence is 17 residues long. V lost 4 bases and J lost 3; bases outside the gene matches: 6. Germline V gene lookup returns CDR1 SGHDT and CDR2 YYEEEE. The CDR3 region is CASSIGTSGGTTDTQYF. The CDR3, as DNA: TGTGCCAGCAGCATCGGGACTAGCGGGGGGACGACAGATACGCAGTATTTT. Variable domain in full (rest from reference TRBV5-6 and TRBJ2-3): DAGVTQSPTHLIKTRGQQVTLRCSPKSGHDTVSWYQQALGQGPQFIFQYYEEEERQRGNFPDRFSGHQFPNYSSELNVNALLLGDSALYLCASSIGTSGGTTDTQYFGPGTRLTVL.

This clonotype was found once. J is TRBJ1-2 and V is TRBV5-1; D is perhaps TRBD1 (5 bases). The CDR3 length is 14 residues. Germline CDR1 SGHRS, CDR2 YFSETQ. The V gene lost 7 bases and the J gene lost 4 bases, with 17 bases spanning the gap. The CDR3 bases are TGCGCCAGCGGAGGGGACTTTTCCATCTATGGCTACACCTTC. This codes for CASGGDFSIYGYTF.

This clonotype was seen repeatedly, ten times or more. The chain joins TRBV12-3 or TRBV12-4 to TRBJ1-1; D is ambiguous. The CDR3 is 13 residues long. The V end lost 6 bases, the J end lost 1 base, and 9 bases lay between the germline ends. CDR3 in amino acids: CASSFRGNTEAFF. In DNA, the CDR3 is TGTGCCAGCAGCTTTAGAGGGAACACTGAAGCTTTCTTT.

The chain recombines TRBV4-1 with TRBJ1-1; TRBD1 matches 9 bases. CDR3 length equals 15 residues. V lost 3 bases to trimming and J lost 6 bases; unmatched junction nucleotides: 8. Germline V gene data show CDR1 as MGHRA and CDR2 as YSYEKL. The CDR3 spells CASSQRYRGRAEAFF. The CDR3 nucleotides read TGCGCCAGCAGCCAGAGATACAGGGGGCGGGCTGAAGCTTTCTTT.

This clonotype has more than one count but fewer than ten. This rearrangement joins TRBV11-2 to TRBJ2-3, with D possibly matching TRBD2 (5 bases). The CDR3 is 15 residues long. Trimming cost V 3 bases and J 0 bases, with 10 bases left between them. Germline CDR1 SGHAT, CDR2 FQNNGV. CDR3 DNA: TGTGCCAGCAGCTTGTTACTAGATAGCACAGATACGCAGTATTTT. Translating it yields CASSLLLDSTDTQYF.

This chain joins TRBV6-1 and TRBJ2-3; D remains ambiguous. Germline V gives CDR1 MNHNS, CDR2 SASEGT. This CDR3 region has 14 residues. The V and J ends lost 7 bases and 1 base respectively, with 12 bases between them. The CDR3 is CASKVDGGTDTQYF. As DNA, the CDR3 is TGTGCCAGCAAGGTGGACGGCGGCACAGATACGCAGTATTTT.

This sequence joins TRBV6-1 and TRBJ1-1; tentative D call: TRBD1 (5 bases). The CDR3 has 13 residues. CDR1 and CDR2 from the germline V gene are MNHNS and SASEGT. The V gene lost 7 bases and the J gene lost 4 bases, with 13 bases spanning the gap. Here the CDR3 DNA reads TGTGCCAGCATCAACACGGGGGGCACTGAAGCTTTCTTT. Translated, it gives CASINTGGTEAFF.

In its sample, this clonotype was seen a few times. The J gene is TRBJ2-1, the V gene TRBV3-1, with 8 bases that match TRBD2. The CDR3 sequence is 14 residues long. V shed 3 bases and J 7 bases; nucleotides not matched to a gene: 5. CDR1 is LGHDT and CDR2 is YNNKEL in the germline V gene (reference sequence). The CDR3: CASSHRASGNEQFF. CDR3 bases: TGTGCCAGCAGCCATCGAGCTAGCGGGAATGAGCAGTTCTTC.

This clonotype was seen only a few times. CDR3 sequence reads: CASSTEPGRLNEKLFF. CDR3 nucleotides: TGTGCCAGCAGTACCGAACCGGGACGACTAAATGAAAAACTGTTTTTT. This chain connects TRBV27 to TRBJ1-4; possible D gene TRBD1, 5 bases. Germline CDR1 reads MNHEY; CDR2 reads SMNVEV (reference sequence). Trimming removed 5 bases at V and 5 bases at J, with 18 bases between. This CDR3 spans 16 amino acids. Variable domain in full (rest from reference TRBV27 and TRBJ1-4): EAQVTQNPRYLITVTGKKLTVTCSQNMNHEYMSWYRQDPGLGLRQIYYSMNVEVTDKGDVPEGYKVSRKEKRNFPLILESPSPNQTSLYFCASSTEPGRLNEKLFFGSGTQLSVL.

This clonotype occurred a few times. The V and J genes are TRBV7-9 and TRBJ2-2, with D possibly being TRBD2 (5 bases). The CDR3 is 16 amino acids. V lost 0 bases to trimming and J lost 6 bases, with 14 bases between them. The germline V gene has CDR1 SEHNR and CDR2 FQNEAQ (reference sequence). Here the CDR3 DNA reads TGTGCCAGCAGCTTAGCGGGAGTACCTGGTCCCGGGGAGCTGTTTTTT. This encodes CASSLAGVPGPGELFF. The whole variable domain, remainder taken from reference TRBV7-9 and TRBJ2-2, is DTGVSQNPRHKITKRGQNVTFRCDPISEHNRLYWYRQTLGQGPEFLTYFQNEAQLEKSRLLSDRFSAERPKGSFSTLEIQRTEQGDSAMYLCASSLAGVPGPGELFFGEGSRLTVL.

This clonotype occurred a few times. For the CDR3, the DNA is TGTGCCAGTAGTATAACGGGGGGGGCAGGCAATGAGCAGTTCTTC. Its protein is CASSITGGAGNEQFF. The rearrangement uses TRBV19 and TRBJ2-1; 8 positions match TRBD2. The V gene end was trimmed by 2 bases and the J gene end by 6 bases; junction bases not matched to a gene: 6. The CDR3 covers 15 residues. The germline gives CDR1 LNHDA, CDR2 SQIVND (reference sequence).

This clonotype was observed many times. The chain combines TRBV6-4 with TRBJ2-3; 9 nucleotides match TRBD2. The CDR3 runs 16 residues. The V gene end was trimmed by 3 bases and the J gene end by 0 bases; junction bases not matched to a gene: 4. Germline assignment: CDR1 MRHNA and CDR2 SNTAGT. The CDR3: CASSEASGDSTDTQYF. The CDR3 region has the DNA TGTGCCAGCAGTGAGGCTAGCGGGGATAGCACAGATACGCAGTATTTT.

This clonotype appeared a few times. The chain employs TRBV5-1 and TRBJ2-3, with D unclear. This CDR3 comprises 15 residues. CDR1 SGHRS and CDR2 YFSETQ come from the germline V gene. V lost 1 base, J lost 0 bases, and 9 bases lay in between. In DNA, the CDR3 is TGCGCCAGCAGCTTGCTTCCACATAGCACAGATACGCAGTATTTT. This gives the protein CASSLLPHSTDTQYF.

The chain joins TRBV15 to TRBJ2-2; D gene ambiguous. V was shortened by 3 bases and J by 4 bases, with 9 bases between the two germline ends. The CDR3 runs 14 residues. Germline CDR1 reads LNHNV; CDR2 reads YYDKDF (reference sequence). The CDR3 nucleotides are TGTGCCACCAGCAGGGGCGACGGCACCGGGGAGCTGTTTTTT. Translated, it gives CATSRGDGTGELFF.

The sample holds a few counts of this clonotype. The chain links TRBV5-1 to TRBJ2-5; no definite D call. Germline-derived CDR1 and CDR2 are SGHRS and YFSETQ. Trimming removed 5 bases at V and 5 bases at J, with 13 bases between. The CDR3 contains 13 residues. The CDR3 DNA follows: TGCGCCAGCAGAAATGGACCCGGGGAGACCCAGTACTTC. Residues: CASRNGPGETQYF. Drawing the rest from reference TRBV5-1 and TRBJ2-5, the complete variable domain is KAGVTQTPRYLIKTRGQQVTLSCSPISGHRSVSWYQQTPGQGLQFLFEYFSETQRNKGNFPGRFSGRQFSNSRSEMNVSTLELGDSALYLCASRNGPGETQYFGPGTRLLVL.

The V gene is TRBV7-2, the J gene TRBJ2-5; 10 positions match TRBD2. After removal of 5 bases from V and 0 bases from J, the junction contained 9 bases not matched to a gene. CDR1 is SGHTA, CDR2 FQGNSA, per germline. The CDR3 loop spans 17 amino acids. The CDR3 DNA reads as TGTGCCAGCAGCCGCGACCTAGCGGGGGCCCACCAAGAGACCCAGTACTTC. Its protein product is CASSRDLAGAHQETQYF.

This clonotype occurred a few times. This chain connects TRBV28 to TRBJ1-1, with a possible D match to TRBD1 (6 bases). With 5 bases removed from V and 8 bases from J, the gap between germline ends came to 18 bases. The CDR3 loop spans 14 amino acids. Germline CDR1 is MDHEN and CDR2 is SYDVKM. CDR3 amino acids: CASSLMGTRKEAFF. DNA of the CDR3: TGTGCCAGCAGTCTTATGGGGACACGCAAGGAAGCTTTCTTT.

This clonotype was counted at least ten times. J is TRBJ2-5 and V is TRBV5-4; no definite D call. This CDR3 region has 13 residues. V was cut by 2 bases and J by 1 base, with 6 bases left in between. CDR1 SGHNT and CDR2 YYREEE come from the germline V gene (reference sequence). The CDR3 sequence: CASSLESQETQYF. CDR3 in DNA: TGTGCCAGCAGCTTAGAATCCCAAGAGACCCAGTACTTC.

In this sample, this clonotype turned up a few times. The chain links TRBV20-1 to TRBJ2-3; 8 bases are shared with TRBD1. The CDR3 covers 16 residues. V was pared by 1 base and J by 3 bases, with 9 bases of the junction left unmatched. Germline CDR1 is DFQATT and CDR2 is SNEGSKA (reference sequence). CDR3 in DNA: TGCAGTGCTAGAGCTGCCCCCGGACAGGGAACAGATACGCAGTATTTT. Translating gives CSARAAPGQGTDTQYF.